Below are 27 T cell receptor beta chains sequenced from a single sample in a study of CD8 T cells in Susac syndrome. Reverse transcription used roughly 0.5 to 1 ug RNA and random hexamers. TCRdb re-derived calls from the immunoSEQ multiplex PCR reads in MiXCR, one entry per CDR3 protein. The profile shows about 430,000 distinct CDR3 sequences, roughly 85% of them singletons. The material sequenced was CD8+ T cells from PBMCs. These receptors came from a human donor with multiple sclerosis.

This rearrangement joins TRBV11-3 to TRBJ2-3; D possibly corresponds to TRBD2 (5 bases). Trimming took off 2 bases at V and 5 bases at J, with 8 bases between the two ends. Per germline, CDR1 SGHNT and CDR2 YENEEA. This CDR3 region has 13 residues. The DNA of the CDR3 is TGTGCCAGCAGCTTATCCGGGATAGATACGCAGTATTTT. This gives the protein CASSLSGIDTQYF.

The chain combines TRBV3-1 with TRBJ2-2, with unresolved D. Trimming pared 0 bases from V and 0 bases from J, leaving 11 bases between. The CDR3 runs to 17 residues. Per the germline V gene, CDR1 is LGHDT and CDR2 is YNNKEL (reference sequence). The DNA of the CDR3 is TGTGCCAGCAGCCAAGATACCGAGAACGCGAACACCGGGGAGCTGTTTTTT. Translated, it gives CASSQDTENANTGELFF.

The V gene is TRBV24-1, the J gene TRBJ1-5; 8 bases agree with TRBD1. Germline lookup yields CDR1 KGHDR and CDR2 SFDVKD. There are 15 residues in the CDR3. Trimming removed 9 bases from V and 0 bases from J; junction bases left unmatched: 6. The chain's CDR3 is CATPKQGDSNQPQHF. In DNA form, the CDR3 reads TGTGCCACCCCAAAACAGGGGGATAGCAATCAGCCCCAGCATTTT.

The chain has TRBV7-9 and TRBJ2-5; D unclear. The V gene lost 3 bases and the J gene lost 4 bases, with 12 bases spanning the gap. Germline values: CDR1 SEHNR, CDR2 FQNEAQ (reference sequence). CDR3 length equals 14 residues. The CDR3 protein is CASSFPQRRETQYF. In nucleotides, the CDR3 is TGTGCCAGCAGCTTTCCTCAGAGGCGAGAGACCCAGTACTTC.

This sequence joins TRBV4-1 and TRBJ1-5, with unresolved D. The length of the CDR3 is 17 residues. V lost 0 bases and J lost 3, with 15 bases in between. Germline assignment: CDR1 MGHRA and CDR2 YSYEKL. This chain's CDR3 is CASSQDSSVNFNQPQHF. CDR3 DNA: TGCGCCAGCAGCCAAGATTCTTCAGTGAACTTCAATCAGCCCCAGCATTTT.

This clonotype was recorded once. The rearrangement links TRBV29-1 to TRBJ2-1; 11 bases align to TRBD2. The CDR3 runs 16 residues. V lost 6 bases, J lost 6 bases, and 13 bases stayed unmatched. Germline assignment: CDR1 SQVTM and CDR2 ANQGSEA. CDR3 sequence: CSVPDLGLAGPNEQFF. CDR3 coding DNA: TGCAGCGTACCAGACCTAGGACTAGCGGGCCCCAATGAGCAGTTCTTC.

This chain connects TRBV27 to TRBJ2-4; TRBD1 aligns across 7 bases. V lost 3 bases to trimming and J lost 4 bases; unmatched junction nucleotides: 9. The CDR3 is made up of 16 amino acids. Looked up from germline, CDR1 is MNHEY and CDR2 is SMNVEV (reference sequence). The CDR3 DNA follows: TGTGCCAGCAGTTTCTCCTTCCCGGGACAGAAAAACATTCAGTACTTC. As protein: CASSFSFPGQKNIQYF.

The chain combines TRBV11-2 with TRBJ2-3; D could derive from TRBD1 or TRBD2 (5 bases each). CDR3 length: 17 amino acids. Germline CDR1 reads SGHAT; CDR2 reads FQNNGV. V was trimmed by 0 bases and J by 2 bases, leaving 15 bases between them. The CDR3 sequence: CASSLDPGTEITDTQYF. The CDR3 DNA sequence: TGTGCCAGCAGCTTAGATCCAGGGACGGAGATCACAGATACGCAGTATTTT. Full variable domain (remainder filled in from reference TRBV11-2 and TRBJ2-3): EAGVAQSPRYKIIEKRQSVAFWCNPISGHATLYWYQQILGQGPKLLIQFQNNGVVDDSQLPKDRFSAERLKGVDSTLKIQPAKLEDSAVYLCASSLDPGTEITDTQYFGPGTRLTVL.

The rearrangement links TRBV3-1 to TRBJ2-7; D is unclear. The V gene's germline CDR1 is LGHDT and CDR2 YNNKEL (reference sequence). The V end was cut by 3 bases, the J end by 3 bases, with 12 bases between. The CDR3 is 14 amino acids. This CDR3 reads CASSHISSIYEQYF. The CDR3 DNA sequence: TGTGCCAGCAGCCACATCTCGTCGATCTACGAGCAGTACTTC.

The chain carries TRBV7-6 and TRBJ2-7; maybe TRBD2 (6 bases). The CDR3 spans 17 residues. Trimming left V 1 base short and J 6 bases short, with 22 bases between. Germline CDR1 SGHVS, CDR2 FNYEAQ. Here the CDR3 DNA reads TGTGCCAGCAGCTTAGGGGCTCGGGCGGGGACTCGGCCCGAGCAGTACTTC. It specifies CASSLGARAGTRPEQYF.

This chain uses TRBV5-1 with TRBJ2-7; D remains unclear. This CDR3 is built from 13 residues. Between the trimmed V and J ends, which lost 0 bases and 4 bases, there was a span of 8 bases. Looked up from germline, CDR1 is SGHRS and CDR2 is YFSETQ. CDR3 amino acids: CASSLATEYEQYF. DNA of the CDR3: TGCGCCAGCAGCTTGGCAACAGAGTACGAGCAGTACTTC. Full variable domain (remainder filled in from reference TRBV5-1 and TRBJ2-7): KAGVTQTPRYLIKTRGQQVTLSCSPISGHRSVSWYQQTPGQGLQFLFEYFSETQRNKGNFPGRFSGRQFSNSRSEMNVSTLELGDSALYLCASSLATEYEQYFGPGTRLTVT.

J is TRBJ1-2 and V is TRBV2, with unresolved D. CDR3 length equals 14 residues. Looked up from germline, CDR1 is SNHLY and CDR2 is FYNNEI. Trimming took off 2 bases at V and 7 bases at J, with 14 bases between the two ends. CDR3 DNA: TGTGCCAGCAGTGAACGGGCGGCCCTCGGTGGCTACACCTTC. Protein: CASSERAALGGYTF.

The V call is TRBV4-1, the J call TRBJ2-7, with no clear D. The CDR3 is 14 amino acids. CDR1 and CDR2 from the germline V gene are MGHRA and YSYEKL. V lost 0 bases, J lost 4 bases, and 10 bases lay in between. The CDR3 loop reads CASSQDTGSYEQYF. The CDR3 DNA is TGCGCCAGCAGCCAAGATACGGGTAGTTACGAGCAGTACTTC.

The V and J genes are TRBV5-4 and TRBJ1-5, with 8 bases that match TRBD1. CDR3 length: 15 residues. V shed 4 bases and J 5 bases; nucleotides not matched to a gene: 8. The germline V gene has CDR1 SGHNT and CDR2 YYREEE (reference sequence). CDR3 bases: TGTGCCAGCAGCCCATCACGACAGGGGTATCAGCCCCAGCATTTT. It encodes CASSPSRQGYQPQHF.

J is TRBJ1-1 and V is TRBV7-9; D uncertain. The CDR3 consists of 14 residues. V gave up 5 bases and J gave up 4 bases, with 14 bases separating them. CDR1 is SEHNR and CDR2 is FQNEAQ in the germline V gene (reference sequence). CDR3 DNA sequence: TGTGCCAGCAGCCGCTACTCTGGCGCCACTGAAGCTTTCTTT. Translating it yields CASSRYSGATEAFF.

The chain is built from TRBV4-1 and TRBJ1-1; D ambiguous. The CDR3 totals 14 residues. Germline loops: CDR1 MGHRA, CDR2 YSYEKL. Trimming cost V 2 bases and J 4 bases, with 11 bases left between them. CDR3 residues: CASSQFQGSTEAFF. Here the CDR3 DNA reads TGCGCCAGCAGCCAATTCCAAGGAAGCACTGAAGCTTTCTTT.

The chain couples TRBV27 to TRBJ2-2; D is ambiguous. The CDR3 totals 13 residues. With 8 bases removed from V and 4 bases from J, the gap between germline ends came to 11 bases. CDR1 MNHEY and CDR2 SMNVEV come from the germline V gene (reference sequence). CDR3 region: CASGPYATGELFF. The CDR3 DNA sequence: TGTGCCAGCGGCCCCTACGCCACCGGGGAGCTGTTTTTT.

This chain connects TRBV5-1 to TRBJ1-2; no definite D call. The CDR3 totals 13 residues. Between the trimmed V and J ends, which lost 5 bases and 7 bases, there was a span of 15 bases. The germline gives CDR1 SGHRS, CDR2 YFSETQ. This CDR3 is CASSGWPLRGYTF. The DNA for the CDR3 is TGCGCCAGCAGTGGATGGCCCTTGCGTGGCTACACCTTC.

The rearrangement links TRBV20-1 to TRBJ2-5; a possible D gene is TRBD1 (6 bases). CDR3 length: 14 amino acids. Germline loops: CDR1 DFQATT, CDR2 SNEGSKA (reference sequence). V lost 0 bases and J lost 5, with 13 bases in between. CDR3 nucleotides: TGCAGTGCTAGAGATCTGGACAGCGAGGAGACCCAGTACTTC. It translates to CSARDLDSEETQYF.

This clonotype has a single count. The chain has TRBV10-3 and TRBJ2-5; 9 nucleotides line up with TRBD2. The CDR3 sequence is 14 residues long. The ends lost 10 bases at V and 2 bases at J; junction bases unmatched: 8. Germline V gene sequence: CDR1 ENHRY, CDR2 SYGVKD. CDR3 sequence reads: CATSRLAEQETQYF. In DNA form, the CDR3 reads TGTGCCACCTCCCGACTAGCGGAGCAAGAGACCCAGTACTTC.

This clonotype appeared a few times. This chain connects TRBV6-5 to TRBJ2-6, with no clear D. V was shortened by 0 bases and J by 4 bases, with 7 bases between the two germline ends. Germline V gene data show CDR1 as MNHEY and CDR2 as SVGAGI. CDR3 length equals 15 residues. CDR3 nucleotide sequence: TGTGCCAGCAGTTACTCCGAAACCGGGGCCAACGTCCTGACTTTC. It is translated as CASSYSETGANVLTF.

The chain recombines TRBV4-1 with TRBJ2-3; 8 nucleotides line up with TRBD2. Germline values: CDR1 MGHRA, CDR2 YSYEKL. The CDR3 covers 16 residues. The trim removed 5 bases at V and 0 bases at J, leaving 7 bases unmatched. The CDR3 sequence is CASSSRLATSTDTQYF. The CDR3 DNA is TGCGCCAGCAGCTCAAGACTAGCGACGAGCACAGATACGCAGTATTTT.

The CDR3 spells CASSEGAGVSGELFF. The CDR3 coding sequence is TGTGCCAGCAGTGAAGGAGCGGGGGTTTCCGGGGAGCTGTTTTTT. The chain employs TRBV6-1 and TRBJ2-2; 8 nucleotides match TRBD2. Germline V lookup: CDR1 MNHNS, CDR2 SASEGT. The CDR3 has 15 residues. V dropped 1 base and J dropped 6; count of bases not matched to a gene: 4.

The V and J genes are TRBV2 and TRBJ2-7, with D perhaps TRBD1 (5 bases). CDR3 size: 13 residues. Germline CDR1 reads SNHLY; CDR2 reads FYNNEI. The V end was cut by 5 bases, the J end by 4 bases, with 12 bases between. CDR3 loop: CASSKRTLYEQYF. The CDR3 DNA follows: TGTGCCAGCAGTAAAAGGACACTTTACGAGCAGTACTTC.

The chain employs TRBV11-2 and TRBJ1-1, with D hard to call. CDR1 and CDR2 from the germline V gene are SGHAT and FQNNGV. V lost 5 bases and J 7 bases, leaving 11 bases between the germline ends. The CDR3 runs to 12 residues. As DNA, the CDR3 is TGTGCCAGCAGCCGGTCGAGAGGTGAAGCTTTCTTT. The encoded protein is CASSRSRGEAFF.

The chain carries TRBV5-1 and TRBJ2-7, with 7 bases lining up with TRBD1. The CDR3 is made up of 18 amino acids. The junction had 21 bases not matched to a gene; V was cut back by 7 bases and J by 2 bases. Germline V gene lookup returns CDR1 SGHRS and CDR2 YFSETQ. In DNA, the CDR3 is TGCGCCAGCTACCCAGGGGGATTGGAGACAGGGCGAACCTACGAGCAGTACTTC. Amino acid sequence: CASYPGGLETGRTYEQYF.

This clonotype was detected once. Germline and junction disagree at one end, which may indicate a read error. This chain links TRBV6-5 with TRBJ2-5; no reliable D call. The germline CDR1 and CDR2 sequences are MNHEY and SVGAGI. CDR3 length: 15 residues. The CDR3 loop reads CASSSTGSDQESQYF. Here the CDR3 DNA reads TGTGCCAGCAGTTCCACCGGAAGCGACCAAGAGTCCCAGTACTTC.